These 5 T cell receptor beta chains came from one sample sequenced in a study of identical twins. TCRdb recomputed calls from the 5' RACE reads with MiXCR, one row per CDR3 protein. The sample holds fewer than 450,000 distinct CDR3 sequences, around 9.7% seen once. Sequencing used naive T cells sorted from blood. Source of these receptors: a woman in her fifties or sixties in good health.

This clonotype has a count of ten or more. The CDR3 is CASSLEQGTDTQYF. CDR3 nucleotides: TGCGCCAGCAGCTTGGAGCAGGGCACAGATACGCAGTATTTT. V usage is TRBV5-1 and J usage is TRBJ2-3; D ambiguous. The length of the CDR3 is 14 residues. From germline, CDR1 is SGHRS and CDR2 YFSETQ. V dropped 0 bases and J dropped 1 base, with 6 bases sitting between them.

This clonotype was counted at least ten times. The genes are TRBV4-1 and TRBJ1-5; TRBD1 is a possible D gene (5 bases). CDR1 is MGHRA and CDR2 is YSYEKL in the germline V gene. CDR3 length: 15 residues. The ends were cut back, 0 bases at V and 2 bases at J, with 8 bases in the middle. As DNA, the CDR3 is TGCGCCAGCAGCCAAGATGGGACTGGCAATCAGCCCCAGCATTTT. This codes for CASSQDGTGNQPQHF.

About this clonotype: Mismatch with germline at one junction end may stem from a read error. The genes are TRBV12-3 or TRBV12-4 and TRBJ1-6, with no clear D. The CDR3 is 13 amino acids. The CDR3, as DNA: TGTGCCAGGAGTTTGGGAGGAATTTCACCCCTCCACTTT. The encoded protein is CARSLGGISPLHF.

This clonotype was observed a handful of times. The V gene is TRBV19, the J gene TRBJ2-5; the D is unclear. The CDR3 contains 13 residues. V was clipped by 7 bases and J by 1 base, with 10 bases between them. CDR1 and CDR2 (germline): LNHDA, SQIVND (reference sequence). The CDR3 coding sequence is TGTGCCAGTATAGGTTTGGGCCAAGAGACCCAGTACTTC. Translated, it gives CASIGLGQETQYF.

A few counts support this clonotype. The rearrangement joins TRBV5-1 to TRBJ2-1; 11 bases map to TRBD1. V shed 5 bases, J shed 6 bases, and the junction held 13 bases outside the gene matches. This CDR3 comprises 17 residues. Germline V gene lookup returns CDR1 SGHRS and CDR2 YFSETQ. The CDR3 loop reads CASSFRTGGVQGNEQFF. The CDR3 DNA follows: TGCGCCAGCAGTTTCAGGACAGGGGGCGTTCAGGGCAATGAGCAGTTCTTC.